This T cell receptor beta chain came from a study of human versus mouse CDR3 diversity and MHC coevolution. Germline values: CDR1 LNHDA, CDR2 SQIVND (reference sequence). The germline V and J ends were trimmed by 5 bases and 7 bases, with 17 bases remaining between them. The CDR3 spans 14 residues. General study results and limits: Most of the three human donors had the lowest clonal inequality.

This clone occurred once. Its specificity is not known. This table comes from immunoSEQ multiplex PCR, and its TCRdb copy is limited to in-frame clones, with some not included. The sample includes 75,000 to 90,000 clones, over 85% of them seen just once. The sequence was collected from a person aged 30 to 70 in good health. The V gene is TRBV19, the J gene TRBJ2-5, with D maybe TRBD2 (6 bases). The material sequenced was naive CD4+ T cells from blood. Subset meaning: CD45RO-negative CD62L-positive naive CD4 T cells. The CDR3 loop is CASSAGALRGTQYF. The CDR3 DNA reads as TGTGCCAGTAGTGCCGGTGCGCTGCGGGGGACCCAGTACTTC.